This note documents a single T cell receptor (beta chain) sequence. The antigen remains undetermined. The source of the sample is a study of a mutant IDH1 vaccine in newly diagnosed glioma. Study results and limitations: Apparently unrelated to pseudoprogression were changes in the top peripheral T cell clonotypes. Evidence of vaccine-induced immune responses was documented in 85% to 95% of patients.

Time point: week 35, safety follow-up. Each vaccine dose was 300 ug of mutant IDH1 20-mer peptide, with topical imiquimod. The astrocytomas were IDH1-mutant, ATRX-negative, and WHO grade 3 or 4. TCRdb keeps only in-frame clones here, not all; method: immunoSEQ multiplex PCR. The sample lists about 69,000 clones; roughly 86% were seen once. There are 16 residues in the CDR3. Germline V CDR1 and CDR2: SGHVS, FQNEAQ. The V end was cut by 2 bases, the J end by 2 bases, with 14 bases between. The source was PBMCs, collected from a glioma patient whose treatment included an IDH1 peptide vaccine. The chain combines TRBV7-8 with TRBJ2-3; no firm D call. This sequence was found in a man aged 30 to 45 with glioma. The CDR3 DNA follows: TGTGCCAGCAGCTTAATTAGTGGATCCCACACAGATACGCAGTATTTT. Protein: CASSLISGSHTDTQYF.